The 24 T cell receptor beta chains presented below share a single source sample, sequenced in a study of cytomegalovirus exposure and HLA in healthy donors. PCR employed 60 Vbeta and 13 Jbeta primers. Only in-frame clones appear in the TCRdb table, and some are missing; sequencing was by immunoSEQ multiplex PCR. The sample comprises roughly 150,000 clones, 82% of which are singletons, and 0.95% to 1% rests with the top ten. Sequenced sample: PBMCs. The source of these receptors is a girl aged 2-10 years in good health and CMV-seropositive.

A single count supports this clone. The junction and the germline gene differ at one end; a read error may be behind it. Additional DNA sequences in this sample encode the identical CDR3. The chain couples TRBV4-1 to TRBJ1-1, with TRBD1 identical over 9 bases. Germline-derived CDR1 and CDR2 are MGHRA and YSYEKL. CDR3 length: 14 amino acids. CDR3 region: CASSRGRTGVEAFF. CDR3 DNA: TGCGCCAGCAGCCGCGGAAGGACAGGGGTTGAAGCTTTTTTT.

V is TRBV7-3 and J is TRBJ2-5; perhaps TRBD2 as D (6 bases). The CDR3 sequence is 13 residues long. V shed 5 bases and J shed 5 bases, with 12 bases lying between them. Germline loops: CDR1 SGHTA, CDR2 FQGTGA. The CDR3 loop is CASSPDYGETQYF. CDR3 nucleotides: TGTGCCAGCAGCCCGGACTATGGGGAGACCCAGTACTTC.

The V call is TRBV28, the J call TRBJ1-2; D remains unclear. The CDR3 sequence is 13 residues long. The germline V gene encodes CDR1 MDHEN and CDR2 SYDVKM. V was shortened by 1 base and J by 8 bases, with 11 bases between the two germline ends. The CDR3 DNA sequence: TGTGCCAGCAGTTTATCGGGATTGGGCGGCTACACCTTC. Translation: CASSLSGLGGYTF.

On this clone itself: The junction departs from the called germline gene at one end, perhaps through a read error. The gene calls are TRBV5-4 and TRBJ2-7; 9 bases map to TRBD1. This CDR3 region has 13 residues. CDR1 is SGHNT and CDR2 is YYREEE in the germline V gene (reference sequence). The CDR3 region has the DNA TGTGCCAGCAGTTTGGACAGGGGTGACGAGCAGTACTTC. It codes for CASSLDRGDEQYF.

DNA of the CDR3: TGTGCCAGCAGTCAAAGACAGCTGGGGGGTGAGCAGTTCTTC. This encodes CASSQRQLGGEQFF. The V gene is TRBV6-4, the J gene TRBJ2-1; D may be TRBD2 (6 bases). CDR3 size: 14 residues. Germline V gene lookup returns CDR1 MRHNA and CDR2 SNTAGT. The V gene lost 5 bases and the J gene lost 9 bases, with 17 bases spanning the gap.

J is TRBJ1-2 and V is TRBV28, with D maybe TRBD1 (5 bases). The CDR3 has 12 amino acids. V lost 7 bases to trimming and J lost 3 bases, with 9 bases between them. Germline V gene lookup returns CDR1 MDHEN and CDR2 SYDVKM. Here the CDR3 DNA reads TGTGCCAGCAATTGGGGCCACTATGGCTACACCTTC. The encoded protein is CASNWGHYGYTF.

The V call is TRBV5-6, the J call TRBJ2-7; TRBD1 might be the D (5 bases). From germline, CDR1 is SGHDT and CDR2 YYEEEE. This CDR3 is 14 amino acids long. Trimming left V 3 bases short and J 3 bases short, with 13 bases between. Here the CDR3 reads CASSSTVTLYEQYF. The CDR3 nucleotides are TGTGCCAGCAGCTCGACAGTTACCCTCTACGAGCAGTACTTC.

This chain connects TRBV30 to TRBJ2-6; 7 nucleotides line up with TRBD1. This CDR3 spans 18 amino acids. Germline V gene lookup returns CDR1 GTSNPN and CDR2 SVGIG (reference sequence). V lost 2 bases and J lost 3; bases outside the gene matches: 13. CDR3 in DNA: TGTGCCTGGAGTCTCGGCAGGGGGAAGTTTTTTGGGGCCAACGTCCTGACTTTC. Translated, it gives CAWSLGRGKFFGANVLTF.

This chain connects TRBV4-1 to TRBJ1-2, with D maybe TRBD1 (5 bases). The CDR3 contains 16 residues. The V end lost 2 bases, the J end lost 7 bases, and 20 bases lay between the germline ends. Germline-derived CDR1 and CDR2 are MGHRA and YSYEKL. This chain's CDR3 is CASSQLQGWDLGGYTF. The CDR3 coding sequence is TGCGCCAGCAGCCAACTTCAGGGTTGGGACTTAGGTGGCTACACCTTC.

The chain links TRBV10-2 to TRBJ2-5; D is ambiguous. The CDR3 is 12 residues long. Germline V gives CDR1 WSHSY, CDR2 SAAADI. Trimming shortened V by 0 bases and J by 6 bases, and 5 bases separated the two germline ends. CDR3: CASSESIKTQYF. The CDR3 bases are TGCGCCAGCAGTGAGTCTATAAAGACCCAGTACTTC.

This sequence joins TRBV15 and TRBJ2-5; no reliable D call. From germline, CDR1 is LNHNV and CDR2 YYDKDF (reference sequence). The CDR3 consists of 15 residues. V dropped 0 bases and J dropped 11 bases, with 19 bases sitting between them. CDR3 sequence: CATSRDPAPSGDQYF. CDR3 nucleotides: TGTGCCACCAGCAGAGATCCGGCTCCCTCGGGTGATCAGTACTTC.

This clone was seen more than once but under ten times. The CDR3, as DNA: TGTGCCTGGAGTTCCCCACAGGGCAGTAGAAACTATGGCTACACCTTC. Translating gives CAWSSPQGSRNYGYTF. V is TRBV30 and J is TRBJ1-2; a weak D match, TRBD1 (6 bases). V gave up 2 bases and J gave up 2 bases, with 18 bases separating them. The germline V gene has CDR1 GTSNPN and CDR2 SVGIG (reference sequence). The CDR3 is made up of 16 amino acids. Full variable domain (outside the CDR3, taken from reference TRBV30 and TRBJ1-2): SQTIHQWPATLVQPVGSPLSLECTVEGTSNPNLYWYRQAAGRGLQLLFYSVGIGQISSEVPQNLSASRPQDRQFILSSKKLLLSDSGFYLCAWSSPQGSRNYGYTFGSGTRLTVV.

This chain's CDR3 is CASSLGLAGVYEQYF. Here the CDR3 DNA reads TGTGCCAGCAGCCTAGGACTAGCGGGGGTTTACGAGCAGTACTTC. J is TRBJ2-7 and V is TRBV6-1; 13 bases fit TRBD2. CDR3 length: 15 residues. Germline V CDR1 and CDR2: MNHNS, SASEGT. V was pared by 6 bases and J by 4 bases, with 6 bases of the junction left unmatched.

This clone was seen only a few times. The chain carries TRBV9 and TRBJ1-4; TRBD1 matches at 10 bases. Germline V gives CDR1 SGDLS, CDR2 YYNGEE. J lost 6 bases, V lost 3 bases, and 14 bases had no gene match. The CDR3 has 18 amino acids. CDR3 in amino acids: CASSGNKKIGTGDEKLFF. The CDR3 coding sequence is TGTGCCAGCAGCGGAAACAAGAAAATCGGGACAGGGGATGAAAAACTGTTTTTT.

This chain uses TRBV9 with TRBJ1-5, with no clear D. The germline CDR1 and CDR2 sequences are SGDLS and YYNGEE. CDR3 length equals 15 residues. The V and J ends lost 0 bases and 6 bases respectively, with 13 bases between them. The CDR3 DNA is TGTGCCAGCAGCGTAGACGCGGTGTTGCCTCAGCCCCAGCATTTT. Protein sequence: CASSVDAVLPQPQHF. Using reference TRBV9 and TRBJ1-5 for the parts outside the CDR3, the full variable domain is DSGVTQTPKHLITATGQRVTLRCSPRSGDLSVYWYQQSLDQGLQFLIQYYNGEERAKGNILERFSAQQFPDLHSELNLSSLELGDSALYFCASSVDAVLPQPQHFGDGTRLSIL.

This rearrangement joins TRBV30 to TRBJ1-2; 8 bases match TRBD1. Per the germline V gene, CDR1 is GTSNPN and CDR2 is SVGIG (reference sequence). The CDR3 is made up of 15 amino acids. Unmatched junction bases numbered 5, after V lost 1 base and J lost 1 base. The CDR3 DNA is TGTGCCTGGAGTGAGGGGACAGGATATAACTATGGCTACACCTTC. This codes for CAWSEGTGYNYGYTF. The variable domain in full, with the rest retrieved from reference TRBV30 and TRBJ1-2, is SQTIHQWPATLVQPVGSPLSLECTVEGTSNPNLYWYRQAAGRGLQLLFYSVGIGQISSEVPQNLSASRPQDRQFILSSKKLLLSDSGFYLCAWSEGTGYNYGYTFGSGTRLTVV.

The CDR3 spells CASSLVSIATDTQYF. The CDR3 DNA reads as TGTGCCAGCAGCTTAGTTTCAATAGCCACAGATACGCAGTATTTT. The V call is TRBV7-6, the J call TRBJ2-3, with unresolved D. The CDR3 has 15 amino acids. The V end was cut by 1 base, the J end by 2 bases, with 10 bases between. The V gene's germline CDR1 is SGHVS and CDR2 FNYEAQ. Full variable domain (rest looked up from reference TRBV7-6 and TRBJ2-3): GAGVSQSPRYKVTKRGQDVALRCDPISGHVSLYWYRQALGQGPEFLTYFNYEAQQDKSGLPNDRFSAERPEGSISTLTIQRTEQRDSAMYRCASSLVSIATDTQYFGPGTRLTVL.

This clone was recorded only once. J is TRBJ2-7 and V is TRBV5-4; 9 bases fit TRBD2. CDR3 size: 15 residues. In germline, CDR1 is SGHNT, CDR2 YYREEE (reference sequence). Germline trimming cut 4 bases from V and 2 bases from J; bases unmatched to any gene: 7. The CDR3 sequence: CASSPTSGLTYEQYF. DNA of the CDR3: TGTGCCAGCAGCCCCACTAGCGGGCTTACCTACGAGCAGTACTTC.

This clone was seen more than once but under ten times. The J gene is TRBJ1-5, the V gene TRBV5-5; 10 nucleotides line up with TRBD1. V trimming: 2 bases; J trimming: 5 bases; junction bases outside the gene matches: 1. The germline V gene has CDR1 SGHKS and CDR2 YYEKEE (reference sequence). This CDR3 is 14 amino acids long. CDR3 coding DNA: TGTGCCAGCAGCTTCGGACAGGGGGATCAGCCCCAGCATTTT. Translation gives CASSFGQGDQPQHF.

The CDR3 region is CASSLGLIDEQFF. The DNA of the CDR3 is TGTGCCAGCAGCTTAGGTTTAATAGATGAGCAGTTCTTC. The V gene is TRBV11-2, the J gene TRBJ2-1; D gene uncertain. The CDR3 has 13 amino acids. The V gene lost 1 base and the J gene lost 8 bases, with 9 bases spanning the gap. Germline lookup yields CDR1 SGHAT and CDR2 FQNNGV.

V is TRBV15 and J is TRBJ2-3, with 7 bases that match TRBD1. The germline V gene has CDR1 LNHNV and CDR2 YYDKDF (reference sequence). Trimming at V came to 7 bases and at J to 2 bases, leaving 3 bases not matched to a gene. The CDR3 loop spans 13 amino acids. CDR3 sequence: CATTTGTTDTQYF. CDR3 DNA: TGTGCCACCACGACAGGGACCACAGATACGCAGTATTTT. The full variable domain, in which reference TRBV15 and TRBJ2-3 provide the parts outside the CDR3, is DAMVIQNPRYQVTQFGKPVTLSCSQTLNHNVMYWYQQKSSQAPKLLFHYYDKDFNNEADTPDNFQSRRPNTSFCFLDIRSPGLGDTAMYLCATTTGTTDTQYFGPGTRLTVL.

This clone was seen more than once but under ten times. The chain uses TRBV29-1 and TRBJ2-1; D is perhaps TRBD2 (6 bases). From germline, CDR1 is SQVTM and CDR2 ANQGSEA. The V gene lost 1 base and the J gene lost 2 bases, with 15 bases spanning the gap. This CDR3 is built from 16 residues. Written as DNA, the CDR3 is TGCAGCGTTGAAGGGACCCCAGCGGGCCCCTACAATGAGCAGTTCTTC. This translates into CSVEGTPAGPYNEQFF.

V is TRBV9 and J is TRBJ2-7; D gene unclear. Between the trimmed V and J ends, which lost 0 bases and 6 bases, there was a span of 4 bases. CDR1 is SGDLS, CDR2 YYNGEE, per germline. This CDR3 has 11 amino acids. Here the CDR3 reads CASSVVAEQYF. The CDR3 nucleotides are TGTGCCAGCAGCGTAGTAGCCGAGCAGTACTTC.

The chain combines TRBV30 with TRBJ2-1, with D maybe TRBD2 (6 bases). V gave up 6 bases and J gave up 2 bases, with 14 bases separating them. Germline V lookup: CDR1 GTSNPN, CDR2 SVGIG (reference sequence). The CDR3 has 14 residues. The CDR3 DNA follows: TGTGCCTGTCAACTCGGGGGTACCTACAATGAGCAGTTCTTC. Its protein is CACQLGGTYNEQFF.